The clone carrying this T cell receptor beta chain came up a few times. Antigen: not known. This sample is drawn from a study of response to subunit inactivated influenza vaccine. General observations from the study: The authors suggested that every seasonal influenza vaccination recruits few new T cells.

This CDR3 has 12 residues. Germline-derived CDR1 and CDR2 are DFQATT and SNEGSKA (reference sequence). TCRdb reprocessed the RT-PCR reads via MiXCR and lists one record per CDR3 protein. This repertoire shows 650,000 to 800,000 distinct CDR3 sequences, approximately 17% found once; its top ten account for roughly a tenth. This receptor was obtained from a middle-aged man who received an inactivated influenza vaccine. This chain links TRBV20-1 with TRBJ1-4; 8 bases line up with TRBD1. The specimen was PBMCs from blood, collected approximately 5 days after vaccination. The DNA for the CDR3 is TGCAGGGGGACAGGTGCTGATGAAAAACTGTTTTTT. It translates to CRGTGADEKLFF.